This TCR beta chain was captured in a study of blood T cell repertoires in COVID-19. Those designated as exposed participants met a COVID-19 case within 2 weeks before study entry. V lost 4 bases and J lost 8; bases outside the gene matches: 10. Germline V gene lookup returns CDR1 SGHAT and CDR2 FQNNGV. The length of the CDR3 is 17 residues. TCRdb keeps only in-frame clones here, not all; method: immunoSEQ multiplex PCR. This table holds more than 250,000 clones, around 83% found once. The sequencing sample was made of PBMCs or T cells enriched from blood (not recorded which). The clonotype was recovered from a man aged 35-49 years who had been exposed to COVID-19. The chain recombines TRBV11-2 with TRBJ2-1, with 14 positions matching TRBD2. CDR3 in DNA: TGTGCCAGCAGCTCTGGACTAGCGGGAGGTTCACTCGATGAGCAGTTCTTC. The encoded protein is CASSSGLAGGSLDEQFF.